This T cell receptor beta chain stems from a study of blood T cell repertoires in COVID-19. Overall study context: From the United States, Italy and Spain came samples of acute and convalescent COVID-19. The cDNA or gDNA used as material had been derived from T cells, B-cell-depleted T cells, or PBMCs.

Authors' analysis steps: Estimates of nucleated cell counts were drawn from the amplification of reference gene primers. Profiling relied on immunoSEQ multiplex PCR, and the TCRdb table lists in-frame clones only, not all of them. The DNA was the basis for D and trimming; V, J and clone size are from that table. The top ten clones hold 5% to 6.5% of a sample with about 20,000 clones, roughly nine tenths of them seen once. V was pared by 5 bases and J by 4 bases, with 11 bases between. Germline CDR1 is MDHEN and CDR2 is SYDVKM. The CDR3 has 13 amino acids. Sequencing used peripheral blood. J is TRBJ2-5 and V is TRBV28, with D maybe TRBD1 (6 bases). This sequence was found in a human donor in a cohort sampled during active COVID-19. DNA for the CDR3: TGTGCCAGCAGTCCCAGGGGTTCAGAGACCCAGTACTTC. This codes for CASSPRGSETQYF.